One and the same sample provided the 11 T cell receptor beta chains below, sequenced in a study of T cell repertoires in cytomegalovirus infection. These receptors have no identified antigens. TCRdb re-called the reads through MiXCR, storing one row per CDR3 protein. The data contain 110,000 or so distinct CDR3 sequences, under 35% of them singletons. The sample consisted of CD8+ T cells from cultured PBMCs, taken from culture after CMV antigen stimulation. The receptors shown here come from a human donor in good health (CMV status not recorded). Some clones in this sample may be carry-over from other donors' samples.

This clonotype has ten or more counts. The chain combines TRBV28 with TRBJ2-7; the D is unclear. This CDR3 is 13 amino acids long. Germline V gene data show CDR1 as MDHEN and CDR2 as SYDVKM. Trimming removed 6 bases from V and 2 bases from J, with 11 bases in between. CDR3 nucleotide sequence: TGTGCCAGCAGCCCCGGGCAGACCTACGAGCAGTACTTC. It codes for CASSPGQTYEQYF.

This clonotype has just a few counts. CDR3 residues: CSADPLGQPLDYGYTF. CDR3 DNA: TGCAGTGCCGACCCTTTAGGGCAGCCGCTGGATTATGGCTACACCTTC. This chain uses TRBV20-1 with TRBJ1-2, with D uncertain. Germline lookup yields CDR1 DFQATT and CDR2 SNEGSKA (reference sequence). V lost 6 bases, J lost 5 bases, and 25 bases lay in between. CDR3 length: 16 residues.

Comment on this clonotype: At one of its ends the junction is not consistent with the germline gene, which may arise from a read error. V usage is TRBV4-1 and J usage is TRBJ1-2; D gene uncertain. Germline CDR1 is MGHRA and CDR2 is YSYEKL. The CDR3 consists of 15 residues. The CDR3 protein is CASSQGRYIADGYTF. CDR3 bases: TGTGCCAGCAGCCAAGGTAGATACATCGCGGATGGCTACACCTTC.

There are a few counts of this clonotype. The rearrangement joins TRBV2 to TRBJ1-5, with a weak D call TRBD1 (5 bases). This CDR3 region has 15 residues. Germline lookup yields CDR1 SNHLY and CDR2 FYNNEI. Trimming cost V 6 bases and J 3 bases, with 15 bases left between them. The CDR3 sequence is CASSGGRYLNQPQHF. The CDR3 nucleotides read TGTGCCAGCAGCGGGGGACGGTATCTCAATCAGCCCCAGCATTTT.

This clonotype was recorded a few times. Sequence at one end of the junction differs from germline and may be a read error. V and J are TRBV6-2 or TRBV6-3 and TRBJ1-5; D gene uncertain. The CDR3 length is 14 residues. Germline V CDR1 and CDR2: MNHEY, SVGEGT. CDR3 sequence reads: CASRPTSGNQPQHF. CDR3 sequence (DNA): TGTGCCAGCAGGCCGACTTCAGGCAACCAGCCCCAGCATTTT.

This clonotype appeared many times. The V call is TRBV5-6, the J call TRBJ1-5; no clear D. Looked up from germline, CDR1 is SGHDT and CDR2 is YYEEEE. V lost 2 bases and J 1 base, leaving 10 bases between the germline ends. This CDR3 has 15 residues. The CDR3 loop reads CASSFSAVSNQPQHF. The CDR3 region has the DNA TGTGCCAGCAGCTTCAGTGCAGTCAGCAATCAGCCCCAGCATTTT.

V and J are TRBV5-6 and TRBJ2-1, with TRBD1 matching 10 bases. Trimming took 3 bases from V and 5 from J; bases not matched to a gene: 14. Germline CDR1 reads SGHDT; CDR2 reads YYEEEE. This CDR3 contains 18 residues. This CDR3 reads CASSWGDLGTGVHNEQFF. In DNA form, the CDR3 reads TGTGCCAGCAGCTGGGGGGACTTGGGGACAGGGGTCCACAATGAGCAGTTCTTC.

CDR3 nucleotides: TGTGCCACCAGCAGAGAGAGTTCCTACGAGCAGTACTTC. The encoded protein is CATSRESSYEQYF. The J gene is TRBJ2-7, the V gene TRBV15; D gene uncertain. V shed 0 bases and J shed 1 base, with 4 bases lying between them. The V gene's germline CDR1 is LNHNV and CDR2 YYDKDF (reference sequence). This CDR3 has 13 amino acids.

This clonotype showed up just a few times. The rearrangement links TRBV7-9 to TRBJ2-1; TRBD2 is a possible D gene (6 bases). The CDR3 totals 15 residues. Germline V CDR1 and CDR2: SEHNR, FQNEAQ (reference sequence). Trimming shortened V by 5 bases and J by 6 bases, and 17 bases separated the two germline ends. The chain's CDR3 is CASSLIPGLRNEQFF. CDR3 nucleotides: TGTGCCAGCAGCCTTATTCCGGGACTTCGCAATGAGCAGTTCTTC.

The table lists this clonotype with a few counts. The chain links TRBV7-9 to TRBJ2-1; a possible D gene is TRBD2 (5 bases). Germline CDR1 and CDR2: SEHNR and FQNEAQ (reference sequence). The V gene lost 4 bases and the J gene lost 7 bases, with 11 bases spanning the gap. The CDR3 extends over 13 amino acids. The CDR3 region has the DNA TGTGCCAGCAGCTCCGCGGGCGGTAATGAGCAGTTCTTC. This encodes CASSSAGGNEQFF. The whole variable domain, filled in from reference TRBV7-9 and TRBJ2-1, reads DTGVSQNPRHKITKRGQNVTFRCDPISEHNRLYWYRQTLGQGPEFLTYFQNEAQLEKSRLLSDRFSAERPKGSFSTLEIQRTEQGDSAMYLCASSSAGGNEQFFGPGTRLTVL.

This clonotype turned up a few times. The rearrangement links TRBV28 to TRBJ2-5; D gene ambiguous. The CDR3 has 15 residues. Germline CDR1 reads MDHEN; CDR2 reads SYDVKM. V dropped 4 bases and J dropped 1 base, with 13 bases sitting between them. The DNA for the CDR3 is TGTGCCAGCAGTTCGAGGTCCAGCGTCCAAGAGACCCAGTACTTC. Translated: CASSSRSSVQETQYF.